This T cell receptor (beta chain) was identified during a study of T cells in Graves' hyperthyroidism and ophthalmopathy. Regarding this clonotype: The antigen remains undetermined.

The CDR3 totals 15 residues. From germline, CDR1 is DFQATT and CDR2 SNEGSKA (reference sequence). V shed 3 bases and J shed 4 bases, with 16 bases lying between them. Ophthalmopathy cases met thresholds of Clinical Activity Score at least 3, NOSPECS grade at least 4 and duration under 3 months. The PBMCs studied were ones that came from 8 to 10 ml fresh peripheral blood. Researchers took RNA transcripts and amplified the TCR beta CDR3 regions from them. First-round RT-PCR targeting the TCR CDR3 was performed with the HTBI primer set. From the multiplex PCR reads, TCRdb called clonotypes with MiXCR, one entry per CDR3 protein. The data show hundreds of thousands of distinct CDR3 sequences, roughly 15% seen once. Points from the study as a whole: Appearing also in blood were most of the thyroid clonotypes expanded above 0.001. The model predicted ophthalmopathy a median approximately 6.3 months before onset.

The receptor was isolated from a woman aged 40 to 50 with Graves' ophthalmopathy. The sample taken for sequencing was blood. The chain employs TRBV20-1 and TRBJ1-5; possibly TRBD1 for D (5 bases). CDR3 bases: TGCAGTGCTAGTTGGGCAGGTCGGGGGAATCAGCCCCAGCATTTT. This sequence encodes CSASWAGRGNQPQHF.